This T cell receptor (beta chain) was captured in a study of T cells of healthy individuals. This CDR3 spans 11 amino acids. Trimming pared 6 bases from V and 8 bases from J, leaving 13 bases between. Germline V gene data show CDR1 as GTSNPN and CDR2 as SVGIG (reference sequence). TCRdb redid the calling of the 5' RACE reads with MiXCR, one entry per CDR3 protein. The data show around 98,000 distinct CDR3 sequences, around 17% seen once. This receptor was taken from a human donor in good health. The chain employs TRBV30 and TRBJ1-2; a weak D match, TRBD1 (6 bases). The CDR3 is CACSTGGGYTF. CDR3 nucleotides: TGTGCCTGTTCGACAGGAGGGGGCTACACCTTC.